A selection of T cell receptor beta chains follows, all from one sample in a study of blood T cell repertoires in COVID-19. Here immunoSEQ multiplex PCR was the method, and the copy in TCRdb shows in-frame clones only, minus some. The sample includes 350,000 or so clones, about nine tenths of them seen just once. The sequencing sample was made of peripheral blood. These TCRs come from a woman younger than 45 with COVID-19, enrolled during active disease. CDR3s include the opening cysteine and the closing phenylalanine or tryptophan. A D gene is named only where the DNA matches it firmly. Size is omitted from some rows. Given values are once, few, many or a class for expanded clones.

>TRBV2|NA|NA|TRBJ1-2
CARDTNYGYTF
TGTGCCAGAGACACTAACTATGGCTACACCTTC
>TRBV3-1/TRBV3-2|TRBD1|NA|TRBJ1-5
CASSPGQGNQPQHF
TGTGCCAGCAGCCCCGGACAGGGCAATCAGCCCCAGCATTTT
>TRBV18|NA|NA|TRBJ1-5
CASSQDYSNQPQHF
TGTGCCAGCTCACAGGACTATAGCAATCAGCCCCAGCATTTT
>TRBV6-2/TRBV6-3|NA|NA|TRBJ2-7
CASSPQGAVNPYEQYF
TGTGCCAGCAGTCCACAGGGCGCAGTAAACCCCTACGAGCAGTACTTC
>TRBV11-3|NA|once|TRBJ2-4
CASSLDKIQYF
TGTGCCAGCAGCCTGGACAAGATTCAGTACTTC
>TRBV12-3/TRBV12-4|NA|NA|TRBJ1-2
CASSFVRYGYTF
TGTGCCAGCAGTTTTGTCCGCTATGGCTACACCTTC
>TRBV7-9|NA|NA|TRBJ2-7
CASSLSSYEQYF
TGTGCCAGCAGCTTATCCAGCTACGAGCAGTACTTC
>TRBV5-5|NA|NA|TRBJ1-5
CASSPRSNQPQHF
TGTGCCAGCAGTCCCCGGAGCAATCAGCCCCAGCATTTT
>TRBV25-1|TRBD1|NA|TRBJ1-2
CASSEAGQGIYGYTF
TGTGCCAGCAGTGAAGCGGGACAGGGAATATATGGCTACACCTTC
>TRBV2|NA|NA|TRBJ1-2
CASGAVDTPLYGYTF
TGTGCCAGCGGGGCGGTGGACACTCCCCTCTATGGCTACACCTTC
>TRBV9|NA|NA|TRBJ2-3
CASSVEHPGDTQYF
TGTGCCAGCAGCGTAGAGCACCCGGGGGATACGCAGTATTTT
>TRBV5-4|TRBD2|NA|TRBJ2-1
CASSSFSGGAYNEQFF
TGTGCCAGCAGCTCCTTTAGCGGGGGGGCGTACAATGAGCAGTTCTTC
>TRBV9|TRBD2|NA|TRBJ2-2
CASSPPGGGGATGELFF
TGTGCCAGCAGCCCCCCCGGAGGCGGGGGGGCAACCGGGGAGCTGTTTTTT
>TRBV6-5|NA|NA|TRBJ2-5
CASSYLVGGQETQYF
TGTGCCAGCAGTTACCTCGTGGGCGGGCAGGAGACCCAGTACTTC
>TRBV2|NA|NA|TRBJ1-1
CASSEQVAEAFF
TGTGCCAGCAGTGAACAGGTGGCTGAAGCTTTCTTT
>TRBV5-5|NA|NA|TRBJ1-2
CASSPQGVYGYTF
TGTGCCAGCAGCCCTCAGGGTGTCTATGGCTACACCTTC
>TRBV5-6|NA|NA|TRBJ1-2
CASTRPGGGYTF
TGTGCCAGCACCCGCCCGGGGGGGGGCTACACCTTC
>TRBV7-8|NA|NA|TRBJ2-6
CASSLSRDRPFSGANVLTF
TGTGCCAGCAGCTTATCTAGAGACAGGCCCTTCTCTGGGGCCAACGTCCTGACTTTC
>TRBV18|NA|NA|TRBJ1-3
CASSSSQGPSGNTIYF
TGTGCCAGCTCATCCTCACAGGGTCCCTCTGGAAACACCATATATTTT
>TRBV11-2|NA|NA|TRBJ1-4
CASSYLQEKLFF
TGTGCCAGCAGCTACCTACAGGAAAAACTGTTTTTT
>TRBV18|NA|few|TRBJ1-6
CASSPDRKNSPLHF
TGTGCCAGCTCACCAGACAGAAAAAATTCACCCCTCCACTTT
>TRBV2|TRBD1|NA|TRBJ2-2
CASSAWDRIWELFF
TGTGCCAGCAGCGCCTGGGACAGGATTTGGGAGCTGTTTTTT
>TRBV11-2|NA|NA|TRBJ1-1
CASSPTQATNTEAFF
TGTGCCAGCAGCCCAACCCAGGCGACCAACACTGAAGCTTTCTTT
>TRBV30|NA|NA|TRBJ1-2
CAWSQGLPLNGYTF
TGTGCCTGGAGCCAGGGCCTTCCCTTAAATGGCTACACCTTC
>TRBV6-6|NA|NA|TRBJ2-6
CASNSGAGANVLTF
TGTGCCAGCAATTCAGGGGCTGGGGCCAACGTCCTGACTTTC
>TRBV30|NA|few|TRBJ1-2
CAWSPDSYGYTF
TGTGCCTGGAGTCCAGACAGCTATGGCTACACCTTC
>TRBV5-1|NA|NA|TRBJ2-3
CASRPDTSTDTQYF
TGCGCCAGCAGACCCGACACCTCGACAGATACGCAGTATTTT
>TRBV19|TRBD1|once|TRBJ1-1
CASSGQGGTEAFF
TGTGCCAGTAGTGGCCAGGGGGGAACTGAAGCTTTCTTT
>TRBV15|TRBD2|NA|TRBJ2-3
CATSAGGTTDTQYF
TGTGCCACCAGCGCGGGGGGCACCACAGATACGCAGTATTTT
>TRBV28|TRBD1|NA|TRBJ1-6
CASRTGVGYSPLHF
TGTGCCAGCCGGACAGGGGTAGGGTATTCACCCCTCCACTTT
>TRBV28|NA|NA|TRBJ1-5
CASSLTGSNQPQHF
TGTGCCAGCAGTCTCACAGGGTCCAATCAGCCCCAGCATTTT
>TRBV12-3/TRBV12-4|NA|NA|TRBJ1-2
CASSPNNYGYTF
TGTGCCAGCAGTCCCAATAACTATGGCTACACCTTC